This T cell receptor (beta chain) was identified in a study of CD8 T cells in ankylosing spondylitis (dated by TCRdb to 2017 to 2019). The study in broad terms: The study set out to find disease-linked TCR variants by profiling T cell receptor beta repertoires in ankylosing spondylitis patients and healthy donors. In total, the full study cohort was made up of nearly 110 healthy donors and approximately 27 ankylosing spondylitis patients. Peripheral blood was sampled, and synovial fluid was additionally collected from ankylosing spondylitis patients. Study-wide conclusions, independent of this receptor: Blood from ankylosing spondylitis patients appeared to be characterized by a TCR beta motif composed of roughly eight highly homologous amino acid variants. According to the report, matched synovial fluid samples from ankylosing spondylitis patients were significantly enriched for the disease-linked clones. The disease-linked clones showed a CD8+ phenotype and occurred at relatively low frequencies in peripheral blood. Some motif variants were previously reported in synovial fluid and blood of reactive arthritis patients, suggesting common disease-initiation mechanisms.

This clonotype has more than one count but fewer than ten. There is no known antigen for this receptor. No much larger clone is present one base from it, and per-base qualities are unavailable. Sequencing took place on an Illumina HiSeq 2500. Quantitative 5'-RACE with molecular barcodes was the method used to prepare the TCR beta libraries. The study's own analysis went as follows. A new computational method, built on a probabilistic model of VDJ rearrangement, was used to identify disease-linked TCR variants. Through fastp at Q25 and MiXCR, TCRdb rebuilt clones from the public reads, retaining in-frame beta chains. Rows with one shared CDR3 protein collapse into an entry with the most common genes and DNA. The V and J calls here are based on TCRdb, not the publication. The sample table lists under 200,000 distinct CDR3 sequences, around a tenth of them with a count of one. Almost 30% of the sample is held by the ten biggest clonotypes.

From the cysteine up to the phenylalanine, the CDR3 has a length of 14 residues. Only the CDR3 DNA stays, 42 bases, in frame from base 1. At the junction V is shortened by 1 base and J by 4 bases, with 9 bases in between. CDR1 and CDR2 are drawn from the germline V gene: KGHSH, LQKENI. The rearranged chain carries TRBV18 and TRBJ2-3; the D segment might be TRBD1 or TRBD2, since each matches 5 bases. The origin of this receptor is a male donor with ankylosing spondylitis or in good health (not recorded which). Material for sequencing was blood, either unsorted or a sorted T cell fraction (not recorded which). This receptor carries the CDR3 CASSPQGRADTQYF. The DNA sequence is TGTGCCAGCTCACCACAGGGGCGGGCAGATACGCAGTATTTT.